This entry is about one TCR beta chain. Its antigen remains unknown. Compared with germline, one end of the junction differs, possibly owing to a read error. The PCR was carried out with 60 Vbeta primers and 13 Jbeta primers. Here immunoSEQ multiplex PCR was the method, and the copy in TCRdb shows in-frame clones only, minus some. The sample records fewer than 100,000 clones, about four fifths being singletons. This sample stems from a study of cytomegalovirus exposure and HLA in healthy donors. As for the study in general: Prior work identified under 130 million unique TCR beta sequences in some 200 million T cells.

Study-wide findings and caveats: In a later analysis, DRB1 alleles had the most associated TCRs; HLA-C alleles the fewest. Cytomegalovirus association was listed for around 170 TCR beta chains. Earlier analysis looked at TCR beta V segments, and most were productive about 87% or about 30% of the time.

This clonotype originated in a woman aged 40 to 55 in good health and CMV-seropositive. Sequencing was performed on PBMCs.

CDR3 sequence (DNA): TGTGCCAGCAGTTACCGGAACTCCTACGAGCGGTACTTC. This translates into CASSYRNSYERYF. The chain is built from TRBV27 and TRBJ2-7; no clear D. The CDR3 length is 13 residues. Germline loops: CDR1 MNHEY, CDR2 SMNVEV (reference sequence).